This T cell receptor (beta chain) was recorded in a study of T cell changes during pregnancy in multiple sclerosis. Method: immunoSEQ multiplex PCR; TCRdb's copy keeps in-frame clones and lacks some. The repertoire holds around 130,000 clones, with approximately 96% as singletons. The germline CDR1 and CDR2 sequences are MDHEN and SYDVKM. The CDR3 consists of 16 residues. Deletions cut 5 bases from V and 4 bases from J, with 18 bases between. The material sequenced was peripheral blood, taken after pregnancy. This rearrangement joins TRBV28 to TRBJ1-5; possible D gene TRBD1, 5 bases. The clonotype originates from a female donor with multiple sclerosis, enrolled in a pregnancy study. The chain's CDR3 is CASSPARGSYNQPQHF. In DNA form, the CDR3 reads TGTGCCAGCAGTCCCGCCCGGGGGAGTTATAATCAGCCCCAGCATTTT.